This T cell receptor beta chain was retrieved from a study of blood T cell repertoires in COVID-19. Study background: Samples came from the United States, Italy and Spain, spanning acute and convalescent COVID-19. Sample material is recorded as cDNA or gDNA derived from T cells, B-cell-depleted T cells, or PBMCs.

V gave up 1 base and J gave up 4 bases; unmatched junction bases: 3. The germline CDR1 and CDR2 sequences are MRHNA and SNTAGT. This CDR3 contains 15 residues. Original analysis: Reference gene primer amplification yielded estimated nucleated cell counts. Produced via immunoSEQ multiplex PCR; TCRdb's table is partial and in-frame only. V and J calls plus clone size are reproduced from that table; the DNA served to infer D and trimming. The profile shows over 150,000 clones, roughly 84% of them singletons. This receptor was taken from a human donor in a cohort sampled during active COVID-19. The sample was peripheral blood. The genes are TRBV6-4 and TRBJ2-3; 9 bases line up with TRBD2. CDR3 amino acids: CASSDLAGAADTQYF. The DNA of the CDR3 is TGTGCCAGCAGTGACTTAGCGGGAGCGGCAGATACGCAGTATTTT.